This T cell receptor (beta chain) appears in the sequencing data of a study of naive and memory T cell subsets. Ligated cDNA underwent four rounds of PCR with nested alpha and beta constant region primers and SP2. Reverse transcription of blood and skin TCR RNA was primed at alpha and beta constant regions. TCRdb reprocessed the 5' RACE reads with MiXCR, giving one entry per CDR3 protein. The sample shows some 60,000 distinct CDR3 sequences, approximately 8% of them seen only once. An oligonucleotide containing a UMI was ligated to the 3' end of TCR cDNA. There are a few counts of this clonotype. The ends were cut back, 6 bases at V and 7 bases at J, with 13 bases in the middle. The CDR3 totals 14 residues.

The TCR comes from a female donor in good health. The rearrangement links TRBV12-3 or TRBV12-4 to TRBJ1-6, with D possibly being TRBD1 (5 bases). CDR3 loop: CASRGDGGNSPLHF. CDR3 coding DNA: TGTGCCAGCAGGGGCGACGGGGGAAATTCACCCCTCCACTTT.